A single sample gave rise to the 14 T cell receptor beta chains below, sequenced in a study of vaccination and CD4 T cells after COVID-19. The treatment was: approximately 10-day PBMC culture with coronavirus spike peptide pools or control peptides (ViraFEST assay). Cultured CD4+ T-cell DNA underwent Oncomine TCR Beta short-read sequencing. In TCRdb, the PCR reads were re-called with MiXCR into one record per CDR3 protein. This sample has some 18,000 distinct CDR3 sequences, with roughly 50% found just once. These receptors' targets are unknown. Sequencing was performed on CD4+ T cells from blood, cultured in vitro. Every receptor here comes from a human donor who had recovered from COVID-19.

The chain joins TRBV2 to TRBJ2-5; D is uncertain. The V and J ends lost 6 bases and 5 bases respectively, with 16 bases between them. Germline loops: CDR1 SNHLY, CDR2 FYNNEI. The CDR3 loop spans 14 amino acids. CDR3: CASSQRYLGETQYF. The CDR3 bases are TGTGCCAGCAGCCAACGGTACCTCGGGGAGACCCAGTACTTC.

The V call is TRBV21-1, the J call TRBJ2-3. TRBV21-1 is tagged as a pseudogene. This CDR3 spans 10 amino acids. DNA of the CDR3: TGTGCCAGTTTCACAGATACGCAGTATTTT. It codes for CASFTDTQYF.

The V call is TRBV7-9, the J call TRBJ2-4; 9 bases are a match to TRBD2. Looked up from germline, CDR1 is SEHNR and CDR2 is FQNEAQ (reference sequence). The CDR3 is 14 residues long. J lost 3 bases, V lost 6 bases, and 3 bases had no gene match. In DNA form, the CDR3 reads TGTGCCAGCAGGGATAGCGGGAGCAAAAACATTCAGTACTTC. As protein: CASRDSGSKNIQYF.

For the CDR3, the DNA is TGCAGTGCTAGTGCCGCAACAGGGCAGCGGAGGAACACTGAAGCTTTCTTT. It codes for CSASAATGQRRNTEAFF. This sequence joins TRBV20-1 and TRBJ1-1, with D possibly matching TRBD1 (6 bases). The V gene lost 3 bases and the J gene lost 1 base, with 21 bases spanning the gap. From germline, CDR1 is DFQATT and CDR2 SNEGSKA (reference sequence). The CDR3 is 17 amino acids.

CDR3 loop: CASSVQLDLTYTYNEQFF. The CDR3 coding sequence is TGTGCCAGCAGCGTCCAACTAGATTTAACGTATACCTACAATGAGCAGTTCTTC. V is TRBV6-1 and J is TRBJ2-1, with D maybe TRBD2 (5 bases). Between the trimmed V and J ends, which lost 6 bases and 2 bases, there was a span of 23 bases. The length of the CDR3 is 18 residues. In germline, CDR1 is MNHNS, CDR2 SASEGT.

This rearrangement joins TRBV29-1 to TRBJ1-1, with TRBD1 matching 8 bases. CDR1 and CDR2 (germline): SQVTM, ANQGSEA. There are 13 residues in the CDR3. V lost 5 bases to trimming and J lost 3 bases; unmatched junction nucleotides: 5. The CDR3 is CSVSAQGDTEAFF. DNA for the CDR3: TGCAGCGTTTCAGCACAGGGGGACACTGAAGCTTTCTTT.

This sequence joins TRBV12-3 or TRBV12-4 and TRBJ1-5, with D hard to call. The CDR3 runs 14 residues. V was shortened by 1 base and J by 15 bases, with 19 bases between the two germline ends. The CDR3 bases are TGTGCCAGCAGTTTAGGGGCAGGTTCTAAATGGACGCATTTT. The encoded protein is CASSLGAGSKWTHF.

This clonotype has a single count. CDR3 DNA sequence: TGTGCCAGCAGTTACTCAGCGGGGTCCCAAGAGACCCAGTACTTC. Translated: CASSYSAGSQETQYF. This rearrangement joins TRBV6-5 to TRBJ2-5, with 7 bases aligning to TRBD2. This CDR3 spans 15 amino acids. From germline, CDR1 is MNHEY and CDR2 SVGAGI. The junction had 2 bases not matched to a gene; V was cut back by 0 bases and J by 1 base.

CDR3 protein: CSARVASGHTDTQYF. CDR3 in DNA: TGCAGTGCTAGAGTGGCTAGCGGTCACACAGATACGCAGTATTTT. The chain links TRBV20-1 to TRBJ2-3; 7 bases are shared with TRBD2. This CDR3 is 15 amino acids long. The J segment lost 2 bases and the V segment lost 1 base, leaving 6 bases of the junction unmatched. Germline CDR1 reads DFQATT; CDR2 reads SNEGSKA (reference sequence).

This clonotype was seen a handful of times. The chain uses TRBV20-1 and TRBJ1-4; D uncertain. Trimming pared 6 bases from V and 7 bases from J, leaving 18 bases between. Germline V gene lookup returns CDR1 DFQATT and CDR2 SNEGSKA (reference sequence). The length of the CDR3 is 14 residues. CDR3 DNA: TGCAGTGCCCGTAGTTTACCACGGGGTGAAAAACTGTTTTTT. Protein: CSARSLPRGEKLFF.

The chain carries TRBV11-3 and TRBJ1-1; the D is unclear. CDR1 and CDR2 (germline): SGHNT, YENEEA. The CDR3 spans 13 residues. The V end was cut by 0 bases, the J end by 9 bases, with 11 bases between. The CDR3 DNA follows: TGTGCCAGCAGCTTAGAATTTGAGGATAAAGCTTTCTTT. It yields the protein CASSLEFEDKAFF.

The chain combines TRBV6-1 with TRBJ1-2; 7 bases are shared with TRBD1. The CDR3 has 13 residues. Germline V CDR1 and CDR2: MNHNS, SASEGT. The CDR3 loop is CAIRGYTNYGYTF. In DNA, the CDR3 is TGTGCTATCAGGGGGTATACTAACTATGGCTACACCTTC.

The rearrangement joins TRBV29-1 to TRBJ2-5; D gene uncertain. The germline CDR1 and CDR2 sequences are SQVTM and ANQGSEA. V was pared by 4 bases and J by 0 bases, with 9 bases between. CDR3 length: 13 amino acids. CDR3 coding DNA: TGCAGCGTTGTTAGGGTTTACCAAGAGACCCAGTACTTC. Translation: CSVVRVYQETQYF.

This clonotype has only a few counts. The chain is built from TRBV25-1 and TRBJ2-2; 10 nucleotides agree with TRBD2. The CDR3 length is 15 residues. V lost 7 bases and J lost 8; bases outside the gene matches: 10. Per germline, CDR1 MGHDK and CDR2 SYGVNS. The CDR3: CASNRLAGVLGELFF. The CDR3 bases are TGTGCCAGCAATCGGCTAGCGGGAGTCTTAGGGGAGCTGTTTTTT.